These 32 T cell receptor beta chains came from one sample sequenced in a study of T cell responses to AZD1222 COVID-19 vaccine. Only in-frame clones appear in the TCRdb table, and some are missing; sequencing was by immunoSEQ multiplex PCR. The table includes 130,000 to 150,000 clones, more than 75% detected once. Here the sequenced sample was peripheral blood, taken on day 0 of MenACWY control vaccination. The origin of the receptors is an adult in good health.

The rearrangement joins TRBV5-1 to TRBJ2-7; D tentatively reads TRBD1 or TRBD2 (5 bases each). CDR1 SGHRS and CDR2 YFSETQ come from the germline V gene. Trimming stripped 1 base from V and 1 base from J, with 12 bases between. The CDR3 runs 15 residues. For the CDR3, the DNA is TGCGCCAGCAGCTTGAAGGGTGGGGGTTCCTACGAGCAGTACTTC. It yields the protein CASSLKGGGSYEQYF.

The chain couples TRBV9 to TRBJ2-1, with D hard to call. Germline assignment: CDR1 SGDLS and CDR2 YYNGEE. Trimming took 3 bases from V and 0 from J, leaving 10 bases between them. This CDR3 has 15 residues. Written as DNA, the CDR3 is TGTGCCAGCAGCGCCAGGTCGAGCTCCTACAATGAGCAGTTCTTC. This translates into CASSARSSSYNEQFF.

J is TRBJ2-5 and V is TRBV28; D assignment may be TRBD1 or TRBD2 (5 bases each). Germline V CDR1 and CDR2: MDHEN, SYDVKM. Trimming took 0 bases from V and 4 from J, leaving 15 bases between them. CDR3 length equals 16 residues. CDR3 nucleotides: TGTGCCAGCAGTTTATGGGGGAGAGGGGTTAGAGAGACCCAGTACTTC. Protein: CASSLWGRGVRETQYF.

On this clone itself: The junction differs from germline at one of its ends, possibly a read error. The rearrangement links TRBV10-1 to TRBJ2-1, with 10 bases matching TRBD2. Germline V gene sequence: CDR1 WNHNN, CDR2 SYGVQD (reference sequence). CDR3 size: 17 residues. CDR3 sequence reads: CACRKGLAGAGGGEQFF. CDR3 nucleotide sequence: TGCGCCTGCAGGAAGGGGCTAGCGGGGGCGGGGGGAGGTGAGCAGTTCTTC.

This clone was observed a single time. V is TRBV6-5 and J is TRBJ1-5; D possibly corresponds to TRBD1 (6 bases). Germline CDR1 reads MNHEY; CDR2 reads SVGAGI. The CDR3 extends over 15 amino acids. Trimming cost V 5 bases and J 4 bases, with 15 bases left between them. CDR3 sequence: CASSLEGGLNQPQHF. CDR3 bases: TGTGCCAGCAGTCTTGAGGGGGGCCTGAATCAGCCCCAGCATTTT.

CDR3 DNA sequence: TGTGCCAGCAGTTTCCCTCAGGGCAGGAAAGAGACCCAGTACTTC. Translating it yields CASSFPQGRKETQYF. This chain links TRBV28 with TRBJ2-5, with D maybe TRBD1 (5 bases). The ends were cut back, 3 bases at V and 3 bases at J, with 14 bases in the middle. Germline-derived CDR1 and CDR2 are MDHEN and SYDVKM. This CDR3 has 15 residues.

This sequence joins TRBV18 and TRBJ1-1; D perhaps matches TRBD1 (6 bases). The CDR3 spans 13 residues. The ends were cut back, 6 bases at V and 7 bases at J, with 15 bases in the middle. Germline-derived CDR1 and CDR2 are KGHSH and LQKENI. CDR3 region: CASSEGGRGEAFF. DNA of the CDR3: TGTGCCAGCTCTGAGGGGGGTCGGGGTGAAGCTTTCTTT.

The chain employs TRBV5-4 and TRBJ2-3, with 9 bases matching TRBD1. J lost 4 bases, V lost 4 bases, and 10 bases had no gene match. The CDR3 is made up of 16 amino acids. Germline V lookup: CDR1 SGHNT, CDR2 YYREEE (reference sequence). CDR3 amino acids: CASSASGQGRSDTQYF. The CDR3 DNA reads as TGTGCCAGCAGCGCTAGCGGACAGGGGAGGTCAGATACGCAGTATTTT.

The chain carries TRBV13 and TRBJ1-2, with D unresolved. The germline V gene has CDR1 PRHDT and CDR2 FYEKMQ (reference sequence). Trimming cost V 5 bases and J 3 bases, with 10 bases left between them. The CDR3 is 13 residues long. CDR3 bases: TGTGCCAGCAGCCCCCAGAATGACTATGGCTACACCTTC. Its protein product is CASSPQNDYGYTF.

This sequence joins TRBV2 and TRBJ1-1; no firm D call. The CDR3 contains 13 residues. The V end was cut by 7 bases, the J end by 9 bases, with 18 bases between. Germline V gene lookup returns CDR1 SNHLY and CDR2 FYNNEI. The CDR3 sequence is CASKLEGMKKAFF. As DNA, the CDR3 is TGTGCCAGCAAGTTGGAGGGAATGAAAAAAGCTTTCTTT.

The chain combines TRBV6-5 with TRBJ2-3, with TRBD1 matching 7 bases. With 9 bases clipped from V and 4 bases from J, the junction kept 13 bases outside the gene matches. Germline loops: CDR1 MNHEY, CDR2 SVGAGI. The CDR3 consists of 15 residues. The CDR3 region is CASQVPTGSADTQYF. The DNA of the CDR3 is TGTGCCAGTCAGGTTCCGACAGGGTCCGCAGATACGCAGTATTTT.

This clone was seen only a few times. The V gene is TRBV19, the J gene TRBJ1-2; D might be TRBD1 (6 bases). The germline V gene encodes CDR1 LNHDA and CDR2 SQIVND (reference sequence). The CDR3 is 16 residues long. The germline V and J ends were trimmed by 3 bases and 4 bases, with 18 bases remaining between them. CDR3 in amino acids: CASSMLTGPLAYGYTF. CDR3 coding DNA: TGTGCCAGTAGTATGCTGACAGGTCCTCTAGCCTATGGCTACACCTTC. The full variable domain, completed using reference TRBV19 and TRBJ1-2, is DGGITQSPKYLFRKEGQNVTLSCEQNLNHDAMYWYRQDPGQGLRLIYYSQIVNDFQKGDIAEGYSVSREKKESFPLTVTSAQKNPTAFYLCASSMLTGPLAYGYTFGSGTRLTVV.

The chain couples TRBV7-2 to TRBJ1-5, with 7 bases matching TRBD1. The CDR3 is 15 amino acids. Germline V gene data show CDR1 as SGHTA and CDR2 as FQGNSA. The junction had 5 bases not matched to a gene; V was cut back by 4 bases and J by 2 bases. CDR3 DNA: TGTGCCAGCAGCTCGGGACAGTTGGGCAATCAGCCCCAGCATTTT. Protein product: CASSSGQLGNQPQHF.

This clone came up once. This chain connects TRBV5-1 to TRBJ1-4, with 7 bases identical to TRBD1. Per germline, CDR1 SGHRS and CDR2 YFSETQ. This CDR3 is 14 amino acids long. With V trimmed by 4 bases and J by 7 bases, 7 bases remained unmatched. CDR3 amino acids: CASSRGSGGEKLFF. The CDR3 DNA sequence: TGCGCCAGCAGCCGTGGGTCAGGGGGTGAAAAACTGTTTTTT.

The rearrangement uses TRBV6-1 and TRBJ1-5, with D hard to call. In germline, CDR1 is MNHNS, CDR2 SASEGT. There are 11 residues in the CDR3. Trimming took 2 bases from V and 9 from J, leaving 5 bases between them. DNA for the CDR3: TGTGCCAGCAGTGAAAGGATGCCCCAGCATTTT. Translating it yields CASSERMPQHF.

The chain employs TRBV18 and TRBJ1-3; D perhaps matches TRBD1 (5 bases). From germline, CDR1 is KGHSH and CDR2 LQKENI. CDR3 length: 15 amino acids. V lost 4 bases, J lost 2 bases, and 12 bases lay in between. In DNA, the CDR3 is TGTGCCAGCTCACTCCAGGGAAGCGCTGGAAACACCATATATTTT. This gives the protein CASSLQGSAGNTIYF. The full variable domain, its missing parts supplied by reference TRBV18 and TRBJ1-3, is NAGVMQNPRHLVRRRGQEARLRCSPMKGHSHVYWYRQLPEEGLKFMVYLQKENIIDESGMPKERFSAEFPKEGPSILRIQQVVRGDSAAYFCASSLQGSAGNTIYFGEGSWLTVV.

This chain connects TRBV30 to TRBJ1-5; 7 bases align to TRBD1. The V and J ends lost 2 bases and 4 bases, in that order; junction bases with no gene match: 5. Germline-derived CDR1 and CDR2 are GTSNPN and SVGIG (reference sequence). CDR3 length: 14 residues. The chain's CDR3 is CAWSRQGGNQPQHF. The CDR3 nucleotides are TGTGCCTGGAGTCGACAGGGTGGGAATCAGCCCCAGCATTTT.

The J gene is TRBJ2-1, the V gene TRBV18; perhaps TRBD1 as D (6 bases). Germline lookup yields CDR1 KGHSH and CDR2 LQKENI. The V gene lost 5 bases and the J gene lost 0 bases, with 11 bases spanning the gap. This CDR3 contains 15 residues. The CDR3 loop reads CASSADRSSYNEQFF. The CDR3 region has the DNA TGTGCCAGCTCAGCTGACAGGAGCTCCTACAATGAGCAGTTCTTC.

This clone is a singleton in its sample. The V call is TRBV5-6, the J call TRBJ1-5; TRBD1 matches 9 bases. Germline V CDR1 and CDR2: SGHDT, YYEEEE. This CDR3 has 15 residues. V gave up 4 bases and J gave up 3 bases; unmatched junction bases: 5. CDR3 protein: CASSNRDRVNQPQHF. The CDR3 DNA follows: TGTGCCAGCAGCAACCGGGACAGGGTCAATCAGCCCCAGCATTTT.

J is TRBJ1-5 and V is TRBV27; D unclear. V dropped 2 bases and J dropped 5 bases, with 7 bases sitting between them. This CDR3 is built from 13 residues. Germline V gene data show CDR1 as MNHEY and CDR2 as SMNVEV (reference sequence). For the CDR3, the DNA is TGTGCCAGCAGTTTAGGACTTTATCAGCCCCAGCATTTT. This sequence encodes CASSLGLYQPQHF.

The CDR3 reads CAWTGTVNTEAFF. CDR3 bases: TGTGCCTGGACCGGGACAGTGAACACTGAAGCTTTCTTT. This chain connects TRBV30 to TRBJ1-1; 7 bases fit TRBD1. This CDR3 has 13 amino acids. CDR1 and CDR2 (germline): GTSNPN, SVGIG (reference sequence). The V segment lost 4 bases and the J segment 0 bases; nucleotides outside the gene matches: 2.

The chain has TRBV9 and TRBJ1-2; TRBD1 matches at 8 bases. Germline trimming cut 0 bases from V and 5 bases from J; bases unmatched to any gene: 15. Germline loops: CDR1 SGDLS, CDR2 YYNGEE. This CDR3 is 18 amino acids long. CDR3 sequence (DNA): TGTGCCAGCAGCGTAGGAGTTAACGGCGGGACAGGAATTTATGGCTACACCTTC. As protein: CASSVGVNGGTGIYGYTF.

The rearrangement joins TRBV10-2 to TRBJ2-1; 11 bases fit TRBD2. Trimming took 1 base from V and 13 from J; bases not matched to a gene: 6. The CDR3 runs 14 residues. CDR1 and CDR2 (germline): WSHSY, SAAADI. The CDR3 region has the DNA TGCGCCAGCAGTGAGTTCACTAGCGGGGGCCATCAGTTCTTC. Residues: CASSEFTSGGHQFF.

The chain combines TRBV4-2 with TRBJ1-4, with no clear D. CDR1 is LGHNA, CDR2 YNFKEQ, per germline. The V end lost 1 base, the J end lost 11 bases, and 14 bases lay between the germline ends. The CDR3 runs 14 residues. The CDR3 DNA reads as TGTGCCAGCAGCCAAGGAAGGGAACGGGAGAAACTGTTTTTT. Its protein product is CASSQGREREKLFF.

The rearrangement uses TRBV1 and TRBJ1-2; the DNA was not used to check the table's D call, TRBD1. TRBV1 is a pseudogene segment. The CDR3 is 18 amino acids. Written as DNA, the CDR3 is TGCACCAGCAGCCAAGATCCCGCCATGGGACAGGGGGCAGGGGGCTACACCTTC. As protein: CTSSQDPAMGQGAGGYTF.

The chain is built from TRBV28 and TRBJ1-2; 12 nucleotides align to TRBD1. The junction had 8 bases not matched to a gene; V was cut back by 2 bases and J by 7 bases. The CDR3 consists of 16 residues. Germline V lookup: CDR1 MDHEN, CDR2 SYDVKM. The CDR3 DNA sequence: TGTGCCAGCAGTTTAGGGACAGGGGGCTCTCTCTCTGGCTACACCTTC. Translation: CASSLGTGGSLSGYTF.

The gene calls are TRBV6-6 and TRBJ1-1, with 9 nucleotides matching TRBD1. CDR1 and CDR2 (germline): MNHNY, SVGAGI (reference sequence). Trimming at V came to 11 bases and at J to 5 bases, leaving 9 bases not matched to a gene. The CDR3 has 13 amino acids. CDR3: CASRTGAMTEAFF. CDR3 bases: TGTGCCTCTCGGACAGGGGCGATGACTGAAGCTTTCTTT.

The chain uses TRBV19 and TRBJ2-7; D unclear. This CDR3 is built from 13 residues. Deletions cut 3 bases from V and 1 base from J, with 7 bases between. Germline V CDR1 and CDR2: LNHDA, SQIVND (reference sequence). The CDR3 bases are TGTGCCAGTAGTATGACACCTTCCTACGAGCAGTACTTC. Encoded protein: CASSMTPSYEQYF. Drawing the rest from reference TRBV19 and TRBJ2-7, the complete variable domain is DGGITQSPKYLFRKEGQNVTLSCEQNLNHDAMYWYRQDPGQGLRLIYYSQIVNDFQKGDIAEGYSVSREKKESFPLTVTSAQKNPTAFYLCASSMTPSYEQYFGPGTRLTVT.

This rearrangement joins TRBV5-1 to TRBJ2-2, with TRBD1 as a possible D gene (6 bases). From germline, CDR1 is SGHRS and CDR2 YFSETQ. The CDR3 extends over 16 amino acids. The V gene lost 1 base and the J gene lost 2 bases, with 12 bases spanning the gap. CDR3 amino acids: CASSLYSRGNTGELFF. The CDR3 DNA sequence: TGCGCCAGCAGCTTGTATTCCAGGGGTAACACCGGGGAGCTGTTTTTT.

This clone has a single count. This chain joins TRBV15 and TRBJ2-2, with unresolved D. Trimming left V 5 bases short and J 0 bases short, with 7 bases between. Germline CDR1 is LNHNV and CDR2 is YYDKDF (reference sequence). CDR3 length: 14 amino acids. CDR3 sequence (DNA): TGTGCCACCAGCGATGACGCGAACACCGGGGAGCTGTTTTTT. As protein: CATSDDANTGELFF.

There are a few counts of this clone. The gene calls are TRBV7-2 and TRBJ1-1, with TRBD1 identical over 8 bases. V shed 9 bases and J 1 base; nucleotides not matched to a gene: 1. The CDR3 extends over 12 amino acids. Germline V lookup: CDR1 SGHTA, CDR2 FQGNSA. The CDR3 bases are TGTGCCAGGGGACAGGAGAACACTGAAGCTTTCTTT. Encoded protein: CARGQENTEAFF.

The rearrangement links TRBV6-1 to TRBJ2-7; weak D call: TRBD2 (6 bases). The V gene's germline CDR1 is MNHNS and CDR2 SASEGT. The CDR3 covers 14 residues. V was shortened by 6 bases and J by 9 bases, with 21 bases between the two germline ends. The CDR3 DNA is TGTGCCAGCAGGTCTAGGGACTGGCAGAATGGGCAGTACGTC. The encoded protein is CASRSRDWQNGQYV.